The 14 T cell receptor beta chains listed next were all sequenced from one sample in a study of CD8+CD57+ T cells in acquired aplastic anemia. TCR beta VDJ and CDR3 profiling used genomic DNA as template. TCRdb re-analysed the reads in MiXCR, keeping a single row per CDR3 protein. The data contain 95,000 to 150,000 distinct CDR3 sequences, roughly 40% of them singletons. By flow cytometry, patients selected for sequencing had shown an expansion of CD8+CD57+ cells. The specimen was sorted CD4+, CD8+, or CD8+CD57+ T cells (not recorded which) from PBMCs. These receptors were collected from a human donor with aplastic anemia.

The chain links TRBV15 to TRBJ2-3; 9 nucleotides align to TRBD2. Trimming removed 8 bases from V and 4 bases from J; junction bases left unmatched: 7. Germline V gives CDR1 LNHNV, CDR2 YYDKDF (reference sequence). This CDR3 has 14 residues. This CDR3 is CATSAGGPADTQYF. DNA of the CDR3: TGTGCCACCTCGGCGGGGGGGCCAGCAGATACGCAGTATTTT.

V gene TRBV5-1 combines with J gene TRBJ1-4; D might be TRBD1 (6 bases). V gave up 3 bases and J gave up 3 bases, with 12 bases separating them. Per the germline V gene, CDR1 is SGHRS and CDR2 is YFSETQ. The CDR3 spans 15 residues. The CDR3 region is CASSWGGAANEKLFF. The CDR3 DNA is TGCGCCAGCAGCTGGGGGGGGGCAGCTAATGAAAAACTGTTTTTT.

There are a few counts of this clonotype. V is TRBV10-3 and J is TRBJ1-2; D call uncertain. Between the trimmed V and J ends, which lost 4 bases and 2 bases, there was a span of 5 bases. Germline loops: CDR1 ENHRY, CDR2 SYGVKD. This CDR3 comprises 12 residues. Written as DNA, the CDR3 is TGTGCCATCAGTGGGCAGAACTATGGCTACACCTTC. Protein: CAISGQNYGYTF.

The chain is built from TRBV5-1 and TRBJ1-2, with D perhaps TRBD1 (6 bases). From germline, CDR1 is SGHRS and CDR2 YFSETQ. CDR3 length: 15 residues. Trimming took 0 bases from V and 4 from J, leaving 13 bases between them. The CDR3 is CASSLVAGDPYGYTF. DNA of the CDR3: TGCGCCAGCAGCTTGGTGGCAGGGGACCCCTATGGCTACACCTTC.

In this sample, this clonotype turned up many times. The genes are TRBV6-1 and TRBJ2-5, with D perhaps TRBD1 (5 bases). Germline CDR1 is MNHNS and CDR2 is SASEGT. V gave up 7 bases and J gave up 2 bases, with 17 bases separating them. The CDR3 sequence is 15 residues long. Here the CDR3 DNA reads TGTGCCAGCATCAAGGCAGGGTCTCCTCAAGAGACCCAGTACTTC. It is translated as CASIKAGSPQETQYF.

This clonotype was recorded once. The chain joins TRBV15 to TRBJ1-1; tentative D call: TRBD1 (5 bases). In germline, CDR1 is LNHNV, CDR2 YYDKDF (reference sequence). This CDR3 spans 12 amino acids. Deletions cut 4 bases from V and 6 bases from J, with 9 bases between. The CDR3 bases are TGTGCCACCAGCACCCAGACAGCTGAAGCTTTCTTT. It is translated as CATSTQTAEAFF.

This clonotype has at least ten counts. The chain joins TRBV5-1 to TRBJ2-5; TRBD2 agrees at 11 bases. This CDR3 is built from 14 residues. The V segment lost 3 bases and the J segment 3 bases; nucleotides outside the gene matches: 1. Looked up from germline, CDR1 is SGHRS and CDR2 is YFSETQ. CDR3 coding DNA: TGCGCCAGCAGCTGGGGACTAGCGGAAGAGACCCAGTACTTC. As protein: CASSWGLAEETQYF.

The table lists this clonotype with a few counts. This chain links TRBV5-4 with TRBJ1-3; maybe TRBD1 (5 bases). V lost 4 bases to trimming and J lost 2 bases, with 16 bases between them. Germline lookup yields CDR1 SGHNT and CDR2 YYREEE (reference sequence). The CDR3 is 16 amino acids. CDR3 amino acids: CASSLEAGQPGNTIYF. CDR3 DNA sequence: TGTGCCAGCAGCCTCGAAGCAGGGCAACCTGGAAACACCATATATTTT. Combining the CDR3 with reference TRBV5-4 and TRBJ1-3 gives the whole variable domain ETGVTQSPTHLIKTRGQQVTLRCSSQSGHNTVSWYQQALGQGPQFIFQYYREEENGRGNFPPRFSGLQFPNYSSELNVNALELDDSALYLCASSLEAGQPGNTIYFGEGSWLTVV.

V gene TRBV10-3 combines with J gene TRBJ2-7; no firm D call. V lost 0 bases and J lost 4, with 13 bases in between. The CDR3 length is 15 residues. Germline lookup yields CDR1 ENHRY and CDR2 SYGVKD. The CDR3 sequence: CAISESAAYRYEQYF. In nucleotides, the CDR3 is TGTGCCATCAGTGAGTCTGCAGCCTACCGGTACGAGCAGTACTTC.

To note about this clonotype: The CDR3 ends on some other residue instead of the conserved phenylalanine or tryptophan, so this is likely a read error. The CDR3 sequence: CASSTNEQFL. CDR3 sequence (DNA): TGTGCCAGCTCCACCAATGAGCAGTTCCTC. The V gene is TRBV18, the J gene TRBJ2-1, with no clear D. V lost 6 bases and J lost 6, with 3 bases in between. The germline V gene encodes CDR1 KGHSH and CDR2 LQKENI. The CDR3 sequence is 10 residues long.

Only a few counts were recorded for this clonotype. The chain combines TRBV3-1 with TRBJ2-5, with 9 positions matching TRBD1. Germline lookup yields CDR1 LGHDT and CDR2 YNNKEL (reference sequence). The CDR3 runs to 17 residues. J gave up 5 bases and V 2 bases, and 12 bases lay outside the gene matches. The chain's CDR3 is CASSQFGTGQGRETQYF. The CDR3 bases are TGTGCCAGCAGCCAATTTGGAACGGGACAGGGTAGGGAGACCCAGTACTTC.

V gene TRBV6-1 combines with J gene TRBJ1-2; no reliable D call. This CDR3 contains 15 residues. The V end lost 4 bases, the J end lost 4 bases, and 16 bases lay between the germline ends. Per germline, CDR1 MNHNS and CDR2 SASEGT. The CDR3 reads CASSGGIPSGYGYTF. The CDR3 DNA follows: TGTGCCAGCAGTGGAGGCATACCTTCGGGCTATGGCTACACCTTC.

This clonotype was observed a handful of times. The chain is built from TRBV18 and TRBJ1-2, with D tentatively TRBD1 (6 bases). Germline CDR1 and CDR2: KGHSH and LQKENI. This CDR3 spans 16 amino acids. Deletions cut 3 bases from V and 8 bases from J, with 22 bases between. The CDR3: CASSPLVAGEAGGYTF. CDR3 DNA: TGTGCCAGCTCACCGTTGGTAGCAGGGGAAGCTGGGGGCTACACCTTC. Together with reference TRBV18 and TRBJ1-2, the CDR3 gives the full variable domain: NAGVMQNPRHLVRRRGQEARLRCSPMKGHSHVYWYRQLPEEGLKFMVYLQKENIIDESGMPKERFSAEFPKEGPSILRIQQVVRGDSAAYFCASSPLVAGEAGGYTFGSGTRLTVV.

With regard to this clonotype: Germline and junction disagree at one end, which may indicate a read error. V usage is TRBV29-1 and J usage is TRBJ1-4; no firm D call. Germline V lookup: CDR1 SQVTM, CDR2 ANQGSEA. The CDR3 is 16 amino acids. CDR3 in amino acids: CSAEDLAAGWHEKLFF. CDR3 DNA: TGCAGCGCTGAAGACTTGGCGGCCGGGTGGCATGAAAAACTGTTTTTT.